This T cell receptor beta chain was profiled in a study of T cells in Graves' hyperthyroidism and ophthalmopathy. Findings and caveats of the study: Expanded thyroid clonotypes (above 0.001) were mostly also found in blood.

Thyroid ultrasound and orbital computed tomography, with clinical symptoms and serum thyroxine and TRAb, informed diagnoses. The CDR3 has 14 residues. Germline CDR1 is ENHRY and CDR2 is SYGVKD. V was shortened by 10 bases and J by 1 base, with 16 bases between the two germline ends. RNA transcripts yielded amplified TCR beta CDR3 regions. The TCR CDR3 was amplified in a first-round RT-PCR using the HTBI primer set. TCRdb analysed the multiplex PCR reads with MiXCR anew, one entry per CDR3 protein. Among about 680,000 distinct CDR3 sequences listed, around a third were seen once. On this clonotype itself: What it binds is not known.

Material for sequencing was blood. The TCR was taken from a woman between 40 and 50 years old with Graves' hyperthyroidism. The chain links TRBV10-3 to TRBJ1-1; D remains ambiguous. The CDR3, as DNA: TGTGCCAGCCTCTACCGCGAACCGAACACTGAAGCTTTCTTT. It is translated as CASLYREPNTEAFF.